The 24 T cell receptor beta chains in this list originate from one sample, sequenced in a study of TIL therapy for anti-PD-1-resistant metastatic lung cancer. This was the immunoSEQ v3 assay. The table came from immunoSEQ multiplex PCR; TCRdb's copy has only in-frame clones and leaves some out. This table has approximately 15,000 clones, about 82% appearing once. Time point given: pre-treatment sample, taken before nivolumab and TIL therapy. Source: blood, taken at baseline. These receptor sequences come from a person aged 25-85 years with non-small cell lung cancer.

The rearrangement joins TRBV5-4 to TRBJ2-5; 8 bases fit TRBD1. V dropped 6 bases and J dropped 6; count of bases not matched to a gene: 10. The CDR3 has 14 residues. CDR1 is SGHNT, CDR2 YYREEE, per germline (reference sequence). The CDR3 DNA follows: TGTGCCAGCATGCGAGGAGGACAGGGAAAGACCCAGTACTTC. This encodes CASMRGGQGKTQYF.

V usage is TRBV30 and J usage is TRBJ1-5, with D possibly matching TRBD1 (5 bases). This CDR3 is built from 14 residues. The V and J ends lost 1 base and 8 bases respectively, with 15 bases between them. Germline values: CDR1 GTSNPN, CDR2 SVGIG (reference sequence). CDR3 nucleotide sequence: TGTGCCTGGAGTGCCCACAGGAGCTCGGAGCCCCAGCATTTT. Protein product: CAWSAHRSSEPQHF.

The chain carries TRBV10-3 and TRBJ2-3, with D perhaps TRBD2 (6 bases). The CDR3 runs 16 residues. Trimming took off 3 bases at V and 3 bases at J, with 16 bases between the two ends. In germline, CDR1 is ENHRY, CDR2 SYGVKD. The CDR3 bases are TGTGCCATCAGTGATCCCGGGAGTCAGCTTACAGATACGCAGTATTTT. It encodes CAISDPGSQLTDTQYF.

The rearrangement joins TRBV4-3 to TRBJ2-1, with 11 bases aligning to TRBD2. Germline V gives CDR1 LGHNA, CDR2 YSLEER. This CDR3 is built from 18 residues. Unmatched junction bases numbered 11, after V lost 0 bases and J lost 7 bases. DNA for the CDR3: TGCGCCAGCAGCCAAGAATACTGGGGACTAGCGGTAGGGAATGAGCAGTTCTTC. Amino acids: CASSQEYWGLAVGNEQFF.

This chain joins TRBV4-2 and TRBJ1-3, with a weak D call TRBD1 (5 bases). The CDR3 loop spans 18 amino acids. Trimming took off 4 bases at V and 3 bases at J, with 22 bases between the two ends. From germline, CDR1 is LGHNA and CDR2 YNFKEQ. Written as DNA, the CDR3 is TGTGCCAGCAGCCCCCAGGGCCCAATGGGGTCCAGTGGAAACACCATATATTTT. Its protein product is CASSPQGPMGSSGNTIYF.

This sequence joins TRBV30 and TRBJ2-5; no reliable D call. Germline V CDR1 and CDR2: GTSNPN, SVGIG (reference sequence). V was trimmed by 4 bases and J by 13 bases, leaving 13 bases between them. The CDR3 covers 10 residues. CDR3 in DNA: TGTGCCTGGAATTTGGGGAAAGGGTACTTC. It translates to CAWNLGKGYF.

The chain couples TRBV6-1 to TRBJ1-6, with 10 bases aligning to TRBD1. Trimming at V came to 7 bases and at J to 9 bases, leaving 6 bases not matched to a gene. The CDR3 has 14 amino acids. From germline, CDR1 is MNHNS and CDR2 SASEGT. CDR3 DNA sequence: TGTGCCAGCAACCGGGACAGGGGTCCTTCACCCCTCCACTTT. Translating it yields CASNRDRGPSPLHF.

The chain couples TRBV9 to TRBJ1-3, with D hard to call. This CDR3 has 17 amino acids. V was clipped by 4 bases and J by 0 bases, with 17 bases between them. Looked up from germline, CDR1 is SGDLS and CDR2 is YYNGEE. This CDR3 is CASSRRGPASSGNTIYF. The CDR3 DNA sequence: TGTGCCAGCAGCCGCCGTGGACCGGCGAGCTCTGGAAACACCATATATTTT.

The chain is built from TRBV7-8 and TRBJ2-7, with D tentatively TRBD2 (5 bases). There are 13 residues in the CDR3. Trimming cost V 6 bases and J 3 bases, with 12 bases left between them. Germline values: CDR1 SGHVS, CDR2 FQNEAQ. CDR3 DNA: TGTGCCAGCAGGTCCCCGGGAAACTACGAGCAGTACTTC. This encodes CASRSPGNYEQYF. Full variable domain (missing parts from reference TRBV7-8 and TRBJ2-7): GAGVSQSPRYKVAKRGQDVALRCDPISGHVSLFWYQQALGQGPEFLTYFQNEAQLDKSGLPSDRFFAERPEGSVSTLKIQRTQQEDSAVYLCASRSPGNYEQYFGPGTRLTVT.

This chain links TRBV7-9 with TRBJ2-1; D gene ambiguous. The CDR3 totals 13 residues. Germline loops: CDR1 SEHNR, CDR2 FQNEAQ (reference sequence). The V end lost 1 base, the J end lost 4 bases, and 5 bases lay between the germline ends. The CDR3 loop reads CASSLVPYNEQFF. The CDR3 DNA reads as TGTGCCAGCAGCTTAGTACCGTACAATGAGCAGTTCTTC.

The sample holds one count of this clone. The chain carries TRBV7-9 and TRBJ1-2; 8 bases align to TRBD1. Trimming removed 5 bases from V and 4 bases from J; junction bases left unmatched: 6. Looked up from germline, CDR1 is SEHNR and CDR2 is FQNEAQ (reference sequence). The CDR3 has 14 residues. DNA for the CDR3: TGTGCCAGCAGCCCGGACAGGGTTCGCTATGGCTACACCTTC. Amino acid sequence: CASSPDRVRYGYTF.

This chain links TRBV5-8 with TRBJ1-2; D is ambiguous. Germline assignment: CDR1 SGHTS and CDR2 YDEGEE. The V end was cut by 2 bases, the J end by 2 bases, with 10 bases between. CDR3 size: 14 residues. The CDR3 nucleotides read TGTGCCAGCAGCTTTGGACGGGCCAACTATGGCTACACCTTC. This gives the protein CASSFGRANYGYTF. Filled out from reference TRBV5-8 and TRBJ1-2, the complete variable domain reads EAGVTQSPTHLIKTRGQQATLRCSPISGHTSVYWYQQALGLGLQFLLWYDEGEERNRGNFPPRFSGRQFPNYSSELNVNALELEDSALYLCASSFGRANYGYTFGSGTRLTVV.

The genes are TRBV7-2 and TRBJ2-1; D unclear. V was cut by 5 bases and J by 5 bases, with 13 bases left in between. The CDR3 spans 14 residues. The V gene's germline CDR1 is SGHTA and CDR2 FQGNSA. CDR3 DNA: TGTGCCAGCAGCCGCGACTGGGCAAACAATGAGCAGTTCTTC. Translating gives CASSRDWANNEQFF.

The CDR3 is CASSDVSDRRNSPLHF. DNA of the CDR3: TGTGCCAGCAGTGACGTCTCGGACAGGAGAAATTCACCCCTCCACTTT. This sequence joins TRBV6-1 and TRBJ1-6; TRBD1 aligns across 7 bases. Germline-derived CDR1 and CDR2 are MNHNS and SASEGT. The CDR3 consists of 16 residues. V was clipped by 3 bases and J by 7 bases; unmatched bases: 9.

The rearrangement uses TRBV18 and TRBJ2-6; tentatively, D is TRBD1 or TRBD2 (6 bases each). V was trimmed by 4 bases and J by 1 base, leaving 17 bases between them. Germline V gene sequence: CDR1 KGHSH, CDR2 LQKENI. This CDR3 comprises 18 residues. CDR3 residues: CASSRSGWGASGANVLTF. The CDR3 DNA is TGTGCCAGCTCACGTTCCGGCTGGGGGGCGTCTGGGGCCAACGTCCTGACTTTC.

The V and J genes are TRBV7-3 and TRBJ2-1; unclear D gene. CDR3 length: 15 residues. Trimming pared 3 bases from V and 5 bases from J, leaving 14 bases between. Germline CDR1 SGHTA, CDR2 FQGTGA. CDR3 sequence reads: CASSFDLGSDNEQFF. CDR3 bases: TGTGCCAGCAGCTTCGACCTTGGCTCTGACAATGAGCAGTTCTTC.

The rearrangement uses TRBV4-2 and TRBJ2-7; 9 nucleotides line up with TRBD1. The CDR3 loop spans 18 amino acids. Germline V gives CDR1 LGHNA, CDR2 YNFKEQ. Losses at the gene ends were 0 bases for V and 4 bases for J; bases not matched to a gene: 13. Written as DNA, the CDR3 is TGTGCCAGCAGCCAAGATTTAAGCATATGGGACAGGGTATACGAGCAGTACTTC. Translating it yields CASSQDLSIWDRVYEQYF.

The J gene is TRBJ2-7, the V gene TRBV19; 10 bases match TRBD2. The CDR3 totals 15 residues. V dropped 7 bases and J dropped 6; count of bases not matched to a gene: 12. Germline V gene data show CDR1 as LNHDA and CDR2 as SQIVND (reference sequence). CDR3 in amino acids: CASTYSERGGCEQYF. CDR3 in DNA: TGTGCCAGTACCTATTCAGAGCGGGGGGGATGCGAGCAGTACTTC.

This chain uses TRBV19 with TRBJ1-5, with D perhaps TRBD1 (5 bases). The V and J ends lost 9 bases and 0 bases respectively, with 12 bases between them. Germline loops: CDR1 LNHDA, CDR2 SQIVND (reference sequence). The CDR3 covers 14 residues. The DNA for the CDR3 is TGTGCCAGCTACGGACATAATAGCAATCAGCCCCAGCATTTT. Encoded protein: CASYGHNSNQPQHF. Supplemented by reference TRBV19 and TRBJ1-5, the full variable domain reads DGGITQSPKYLFRKEGQNVTLSCEQNLNHDAMYWYRQDPGQGLRLIYYSQIVNDFQKGDIAEGYSVSREKKESFPLTVTSAQKNPTAFYLCASYGHNSNQPQHFGDGTRLSIL.

V is TRBV10-2 and J is TRBJ2-1; no definite D call. Germline V gene data show CDR1 as WSHSY and CDR2 as SAAADI. Trimming stripped 4 bases from V and 12 bases from J, with 16 bases between. The length of the CDR3 is 13 residues. The CDR3 coding sequence is TGCGCCAGCAGTGGGCGCGGTAGTTCGCGGCAGTTCTTC. This sequence encodes CASSGRGSSRQFF.

V is TRBV5-1 and J is TRBJ1-2; D gene uncertain. The CDR3 has 12 amino acids. Germline assignment: CDR1 SGHRS and CDR2 YFSETQ. Trimming took off 0 bases at V and 6 bases at J, with 6 bases between the two ends. CDR3 DNA: TGCGCCAGCAGCTTGGACGCCAATGGCTACACCTTC. Translating it yields CASSLDANGYTF.

The genes are TRBV7-2 and TRBJ1-1; D not certain. In germline, CDR1 is SGHTA, CDR2 FQGNSA. The CDR3 has 17 amino acids. V was clipped by 0 bases and J by 2 bases, with 16 bases between them. In nucleotides, the CDR3 is TGTGCCAGCAGCTTAGCGTGGAACCCAAACGTTAACACTGAAGCTTTCTTT. Amino acid sequence: CASSLAWNPNVNTEAFF.

The rearrangement joins TRBV9 to TRBJ2-5, with a tentative D call TRBD2 (6 bases). Germline CDR1 SGDLS, CDR2 YYNGEE. This CDR3 is 14 amino acids long. V was clipped by 4 bases and J by 2 bases, with 12 bases between them. CDR3 nucleotide sequence: TGTGCCAGCAGCCGGGACTGGCAGCAAGAGACCCAGTACTTC. Its translation: CASSRDWQQETQYF. The entire variable domain, with the rest obtained from reference TRBV9 and TRBJ2-5, is as follows: DSGVTQTPKHLITATGQRVTLRCSPRSGDLSVYWYQQSLDQGLQFLIQYYNGEERAKGNILERFSAQQFPDLHSELNLSSLELGDSALYFCASSRDWQQETQYFGPGTRLLVL.

The chain couples TRBV21-1 to TRBJ2-7. TRBV21-1 is shown as a pseudogene. The CDR3 has 11 amino acids. The CDR3 DNA follows: TGTGCCAACCAAATCCGGCCGGAGCAGTACTTC. This gives the protein CANQIRPEQYF.